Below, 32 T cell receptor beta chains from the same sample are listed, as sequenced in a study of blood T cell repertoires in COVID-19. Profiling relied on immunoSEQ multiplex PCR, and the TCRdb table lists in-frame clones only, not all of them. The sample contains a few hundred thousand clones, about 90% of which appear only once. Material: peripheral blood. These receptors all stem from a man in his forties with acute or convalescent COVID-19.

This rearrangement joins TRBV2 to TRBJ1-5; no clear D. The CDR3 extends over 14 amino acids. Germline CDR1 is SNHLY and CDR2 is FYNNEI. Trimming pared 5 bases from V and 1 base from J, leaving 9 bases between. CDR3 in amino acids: CASSPLSSNQPQHF. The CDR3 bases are TGTGCCAGCAGTCCCCTATCGAGCAATCAGCCCCAGCATTTT.

The chain's CDR3 is CASSFGSAANEQFF. In DNA, the CDR3 is TGTGCCAGCAGCTTCGGGTCAGCGGCCAATGAGCAGTTCTTC. The chain couples TRBV5-4 to TRBJ2-1; D may be TRBD2 (5 bases). The V end was cut by 2 bases, the J end by 6 bases, with 12 bases between. CDR3 length equals 14 residues. Germline CDR1 reads SGHNT; CDR2 reads YYREEE (reference sequence).

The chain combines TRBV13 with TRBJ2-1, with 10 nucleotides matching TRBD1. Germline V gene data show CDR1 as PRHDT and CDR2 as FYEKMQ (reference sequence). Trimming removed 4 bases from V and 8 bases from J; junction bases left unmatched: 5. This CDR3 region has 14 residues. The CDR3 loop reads CASSSGTGVHEQFF. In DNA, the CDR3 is TGTGCCAGCAGCTCCGGGACAGGGGTCCATGAGCAGTTCTTC.

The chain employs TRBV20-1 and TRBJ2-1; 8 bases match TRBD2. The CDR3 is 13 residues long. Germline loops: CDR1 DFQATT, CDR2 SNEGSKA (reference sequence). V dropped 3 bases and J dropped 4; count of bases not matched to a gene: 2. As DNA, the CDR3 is TGCAGTGCTAGTAGCGGGGATTACAATGAGCAGTTCTTC. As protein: CSASSGDYNEQFF.

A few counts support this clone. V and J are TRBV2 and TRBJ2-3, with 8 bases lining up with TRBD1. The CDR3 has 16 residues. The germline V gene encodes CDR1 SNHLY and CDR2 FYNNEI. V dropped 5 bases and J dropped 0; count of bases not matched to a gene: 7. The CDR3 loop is CASSRATGASTDTQYF. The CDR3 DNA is TGTGCCAGCAGTCGGGCGACAGGGGCTAGCACAGATACGCAGTATTTT.

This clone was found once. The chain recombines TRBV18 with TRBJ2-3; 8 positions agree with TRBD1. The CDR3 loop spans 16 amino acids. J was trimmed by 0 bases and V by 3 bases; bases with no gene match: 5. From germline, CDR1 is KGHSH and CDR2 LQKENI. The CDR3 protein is CASSPRGQDSTDTQYF. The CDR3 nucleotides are TGTGCCAGCTCACCGAGGGGACAGGACAGCACAGATACGCAGTATTTT.

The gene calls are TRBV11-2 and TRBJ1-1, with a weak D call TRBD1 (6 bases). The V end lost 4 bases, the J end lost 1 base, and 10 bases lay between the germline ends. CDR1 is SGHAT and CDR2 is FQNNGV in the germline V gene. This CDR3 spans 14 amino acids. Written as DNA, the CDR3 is TGTGCCAGCAGCTCCTCACAGGGGAACACTGAAGCTTTCTTT. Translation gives CASSSSQGNTEAFF.

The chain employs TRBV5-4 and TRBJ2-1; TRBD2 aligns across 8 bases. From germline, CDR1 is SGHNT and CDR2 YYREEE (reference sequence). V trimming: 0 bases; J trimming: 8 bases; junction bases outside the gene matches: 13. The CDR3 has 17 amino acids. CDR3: CASSLAALREGLDEQFF. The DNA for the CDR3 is TGTGCCAGCAGCTTGGCAGCTCTTCGGGAGGGCCTCGATGAGCAGTTCTTC.

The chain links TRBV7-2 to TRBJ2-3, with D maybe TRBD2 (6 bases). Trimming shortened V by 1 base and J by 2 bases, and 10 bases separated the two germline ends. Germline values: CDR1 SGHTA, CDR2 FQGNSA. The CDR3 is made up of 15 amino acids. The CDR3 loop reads CASSLGRGPTDTQYF. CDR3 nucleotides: TGTGCCAGCAGCTTAGGGCGGGGTCCCACAGATACGCAGTATTTT.

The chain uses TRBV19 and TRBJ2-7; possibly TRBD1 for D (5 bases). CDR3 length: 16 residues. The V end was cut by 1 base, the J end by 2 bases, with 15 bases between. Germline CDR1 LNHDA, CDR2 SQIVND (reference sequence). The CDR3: CASSIGGSPGTYEQYF. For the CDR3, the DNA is TGTGCCAGTAGTATAGGAGGCAGCCCAGGGACCTACGAGCAGTACTTC.

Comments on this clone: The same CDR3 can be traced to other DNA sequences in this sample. The CDR3 nucleotides read TGCGCCAGCAGCCCTGGGACAGGGGGGTACGAGCAGTACTTC. Translating gives CASSPGTGGYEQYF. The J gene is TRBJ2-7, the V gene TRBV5-1; 11 bases map to TRBD1. From germline, CDR1 is SGHRS and CDR2 YFSETQ. V dropped 4 bases and J dropped 4; count of bases not matched to a gene: 4. This CDR3 region has 14 residues.

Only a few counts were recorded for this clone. This chain's CDR3 is CASSQGRQGTGELFF. Here the CDR3 DNA reads TGTGCCAGCAGCCAAGGGCGACAGGGCACCGGGGAGCTGTTTTTT. The V call is TRBV14, the J call TRBJ2-2, with 7 bases identical to TRBD1. Germline V gene sequence: CDR1 SGHDN, CDR2 FVKESK. The CDR3 totals 15 residues. Trimming removed 1 base from V and 4 bases from J; junction bases left unmatched: 3.

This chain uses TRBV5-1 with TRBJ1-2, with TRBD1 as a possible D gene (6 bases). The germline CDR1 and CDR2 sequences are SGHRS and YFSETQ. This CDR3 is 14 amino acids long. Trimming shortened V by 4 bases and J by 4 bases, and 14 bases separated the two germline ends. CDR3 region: CASSLLGTSYGYTF. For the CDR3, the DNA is TGCGCCAGCAGCCTCCTTGGGACAAGCTATGGCTACACCTTC.

The CDR3 reads CARKTGPGPQHF. The CDR3 DNA follows: TGCGCCAGGAAGACAGGGCCGGGGCCCCAGCATTTT. The rearrangement uses TRBV10-1 and TRBJ1-5, with TRBD1 identical over 7 bases. The trim removed 9 bases at V and 9 bases at J, leaving 8 bases unmatched. Germline assignment: CDR1 WNHNN and CDR2 SYGVQD (reference sequence). The CDR3 has 12 amino acids.

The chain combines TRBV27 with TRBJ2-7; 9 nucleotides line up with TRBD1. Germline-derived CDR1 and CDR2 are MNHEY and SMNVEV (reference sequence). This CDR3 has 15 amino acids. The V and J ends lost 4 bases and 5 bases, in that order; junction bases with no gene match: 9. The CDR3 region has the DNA TGTGCCAGCAGTTCGCCCGGGACAGGGTCGGACGAGCAGTACTTC. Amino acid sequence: CASSSPGTGSDEQYF.

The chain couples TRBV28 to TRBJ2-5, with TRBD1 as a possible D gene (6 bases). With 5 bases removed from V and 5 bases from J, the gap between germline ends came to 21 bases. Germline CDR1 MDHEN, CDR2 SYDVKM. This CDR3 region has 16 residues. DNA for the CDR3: TGTGCCAGCAGTCACCCAATCAACAGGGTCGGGGAGACCCAGTACTTC. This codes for CASSHPINRVGETQYF.

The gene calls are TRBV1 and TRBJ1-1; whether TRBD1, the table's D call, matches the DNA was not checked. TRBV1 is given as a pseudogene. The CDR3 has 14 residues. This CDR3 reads CTSRGRHRDTEAFF. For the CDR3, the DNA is TGCACCAGCAGAGGGAGACACAGGGACACTGAAGCTTTCTTT.

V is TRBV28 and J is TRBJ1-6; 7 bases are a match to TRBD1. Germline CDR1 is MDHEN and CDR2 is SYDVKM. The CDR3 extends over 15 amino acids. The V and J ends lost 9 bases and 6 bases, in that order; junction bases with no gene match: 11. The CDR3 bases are TGTGCCAGTTCCAAAACGGGACAGATTAATTCACCCCTCCACTTT. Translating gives CASSKTGQINSPLHF. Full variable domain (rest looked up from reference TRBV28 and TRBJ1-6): DVKVTQSSRYLVKRTGEKVFLECVQDMDHENMFWYRQDPGLGLRLIYFSYDVKMKEKGDIPEGYSVSREKKERFSLILESASTNQTSMYLCASSKTGQINSPLHFGNGTRLTVT.

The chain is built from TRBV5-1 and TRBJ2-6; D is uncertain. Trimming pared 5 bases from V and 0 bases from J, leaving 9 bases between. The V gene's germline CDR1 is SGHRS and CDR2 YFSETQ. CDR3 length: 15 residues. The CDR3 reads CASSLHASGANVLTF. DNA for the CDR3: TGCGCCAGCAGTTTACACGCCTCTGGGGCCAACGTCCTGACTTTC.

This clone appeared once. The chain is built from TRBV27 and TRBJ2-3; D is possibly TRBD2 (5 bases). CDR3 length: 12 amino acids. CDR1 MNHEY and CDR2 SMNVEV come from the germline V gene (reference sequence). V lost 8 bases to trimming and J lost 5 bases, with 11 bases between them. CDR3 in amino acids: CASSIRGDTQYF. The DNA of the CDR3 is TGTGCCAGCTCAATTCGGGGAGATACGCAGTATTTT.

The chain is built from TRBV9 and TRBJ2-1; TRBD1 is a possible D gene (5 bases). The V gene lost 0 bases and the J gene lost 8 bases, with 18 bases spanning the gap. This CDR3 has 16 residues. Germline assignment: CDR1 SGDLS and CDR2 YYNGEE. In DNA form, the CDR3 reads TGTGCCAGCAGCGTAGTTTCAGGGTTTAGATTCGATGAGCAGTTCTTC. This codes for CASSVVSGFRFDEQFF.

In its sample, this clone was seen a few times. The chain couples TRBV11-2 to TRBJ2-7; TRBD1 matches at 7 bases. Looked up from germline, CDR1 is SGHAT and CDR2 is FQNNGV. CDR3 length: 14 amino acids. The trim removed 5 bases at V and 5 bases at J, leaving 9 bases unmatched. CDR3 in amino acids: CASSQLTGKHEQYF. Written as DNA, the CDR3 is TGTGCCAGCAGCCAACTGACAGGGAAACACGAGCAGTACTTC.

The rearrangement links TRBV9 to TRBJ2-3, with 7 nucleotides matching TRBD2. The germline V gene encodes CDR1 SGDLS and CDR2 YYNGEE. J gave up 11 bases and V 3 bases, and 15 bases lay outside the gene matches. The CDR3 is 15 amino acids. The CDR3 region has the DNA TGTGCCAGCAGCGCGCCGGGACTAATTCCATCAATGCAGTATTTT. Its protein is CASSAPGLIPSMQYF.

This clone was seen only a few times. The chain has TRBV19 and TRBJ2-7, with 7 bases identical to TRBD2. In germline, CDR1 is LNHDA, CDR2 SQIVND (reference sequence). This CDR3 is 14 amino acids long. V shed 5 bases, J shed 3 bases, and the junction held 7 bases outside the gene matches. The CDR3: CASSLGRVGYEQYF. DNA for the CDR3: TGTGCCAGTAGTCTGGGGAGGGTAGGCTACGAGCAGTACTTC.

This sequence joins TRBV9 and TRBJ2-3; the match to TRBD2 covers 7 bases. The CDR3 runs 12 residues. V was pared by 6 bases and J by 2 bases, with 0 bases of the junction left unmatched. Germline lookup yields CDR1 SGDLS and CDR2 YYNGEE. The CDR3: CASKRDTDTQYF. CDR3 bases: TGTGCCAGCAAGCGGGACACAGATACGCAGTATTTT. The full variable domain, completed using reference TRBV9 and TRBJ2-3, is DSGVTQTPKHLITATGQRVTLRCSPRSGDLSVYWYQQSLDQGLQFLIQYYNGEERAKGNILERFSAQQFPDLHSELNLSSLELGDSALYFCASKRDTDTQYFGPGTRLTVL.

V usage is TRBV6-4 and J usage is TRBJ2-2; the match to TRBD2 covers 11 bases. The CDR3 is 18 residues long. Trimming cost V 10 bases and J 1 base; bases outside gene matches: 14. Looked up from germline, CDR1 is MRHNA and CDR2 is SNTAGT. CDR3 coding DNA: TGTGCCACCCCCCGGCGTACTAGCGGGAGTAAGAACACCGGGGAGCTGTTTTTT. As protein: CATPRRTSGSKNTGELFF.

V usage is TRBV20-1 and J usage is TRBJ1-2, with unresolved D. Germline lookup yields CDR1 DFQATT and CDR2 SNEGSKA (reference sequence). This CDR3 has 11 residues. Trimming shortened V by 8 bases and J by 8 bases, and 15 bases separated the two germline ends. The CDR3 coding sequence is TGCAGTCCGTCTCAGCCAGGAGGCTACACCTTC. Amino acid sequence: CSPSQPGGYTF.

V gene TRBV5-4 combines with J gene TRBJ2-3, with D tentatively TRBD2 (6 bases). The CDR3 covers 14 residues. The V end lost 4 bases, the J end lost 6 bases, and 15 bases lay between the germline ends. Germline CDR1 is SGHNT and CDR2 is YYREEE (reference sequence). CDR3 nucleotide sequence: TGTGCCAGCAGCCCGACTAGTTGGACGGATACGCAGTATTTT. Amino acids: CASSPTSWTDTQYF. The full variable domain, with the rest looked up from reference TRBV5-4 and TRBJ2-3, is ETGVTQSPTHLIKTRGQQVTLRCSSQSGHNTVSWYQQALGQGPQFIFQYYREEENGRGNFPPRFSGLQFPNYSSELNVNALELDDSALYLCASSPTSWTDTQYFGPGTRLTVL.

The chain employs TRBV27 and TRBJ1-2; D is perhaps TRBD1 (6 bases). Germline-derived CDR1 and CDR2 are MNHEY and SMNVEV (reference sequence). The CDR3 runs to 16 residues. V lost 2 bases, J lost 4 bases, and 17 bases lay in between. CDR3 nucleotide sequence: TGTGCCAGCAGTTTAATAGGGCAGGGGATCGGCTATGGCTACACCTTC. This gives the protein CASSLIGQGIGYGYTF.

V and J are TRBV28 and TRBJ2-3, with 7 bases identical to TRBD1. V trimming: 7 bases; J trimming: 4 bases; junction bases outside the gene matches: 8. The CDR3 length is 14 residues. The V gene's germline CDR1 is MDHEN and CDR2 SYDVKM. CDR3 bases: TGTGCCAGCAACGAAGACAGGGAAGCAGATACGCAGTATTTT. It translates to CASNEDREADTQYF.

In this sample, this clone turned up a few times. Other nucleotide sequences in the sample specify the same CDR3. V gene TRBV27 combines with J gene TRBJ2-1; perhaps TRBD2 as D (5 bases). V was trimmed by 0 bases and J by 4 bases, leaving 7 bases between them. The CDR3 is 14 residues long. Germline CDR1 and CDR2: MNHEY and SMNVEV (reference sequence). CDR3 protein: CASSLSRAYNEQFF. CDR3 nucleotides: TGTGCCAGCAGTTTATCGCGGGCATACAATGAGCAGTTCTTC.

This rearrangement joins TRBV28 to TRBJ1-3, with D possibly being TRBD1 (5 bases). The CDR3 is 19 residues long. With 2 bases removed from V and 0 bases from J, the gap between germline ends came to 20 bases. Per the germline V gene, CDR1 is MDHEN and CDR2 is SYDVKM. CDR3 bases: TGTGCCAGCAGTTTAATAGTGAATGGAGGGGTCGGCTCTGGAAACACCATATATTTT. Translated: CASSLIVNGGVGSGNTIYF.